These 27 T cell receptor beta chains were sequenced from one sample in a study of CD8 T cells in Susac syndrome. Random hexamers served to reverse transcribe roughly 0.5 to 1 ug RNA. One entry per CDR3 protein, called by TCRdb with MiXCR from the immunoSEQ multiplex PCR reads. Counted here are fewer than 65,000 distinct CDR3 sequences, 90% to 95% occurring once; the ten biggest clones make up approximately 0.18%. Sequencing used CD8+ T cells from PBMCs. The receptors derive from a human donor in good health.

The rearrangement links TRBV7-9 to TRBJ1-5; maybe TRBD1 (6 bases). Germline V gene sequence: CDR1 SEHNR, CDR2 FQNEAQ (reference sequence). The CDR3 covers 18 residues. Trimming left V 1 base short and J 0 bases short, with 16 bases between. As DNA, the CDR3 is TGTGCCAGCAGCTTAGTTGTCGGGCAGGGGAATAGCAATCAGCCCCAGCATTTT. It yields the protein CASSLVVGQGNSNQPQHF.

The rearrangement uses TRBV6-5 and TRBJ2-3; no reliable D call. Trimming removed 5 bases from V and 2 bases from J, with 8 bases in between. The germline V gene has CDR1 MNHEY and CDR2 SVGAGI. The CDR3 runs to 13 residues. This CDR3 reads CASSPDVTDTQYF. The DNA of the CDR3 is TGTGCCAGCAGTCCCGATGTCACAGATACGCAGTATTTT.

V usage is TRBV3-1 and J usage is TRBJ2-7; no firm D call. The germline gives CDR1 LGHDT, CDR2 YNNKEL (reference sequence). The V end lost 10 bases, the J end lost 2 bases, and 18 bases lay between the germline ends. This CDR3 has 14 amino acids. The CDR3 protein is CATGREGSTYEQYF. In nucleotides, the CDR3 is TGTGCCACTGGGCGAGAAGGTTCTACCTACGAGCAGTACTTC.

This clonotype is a singleton in its sample. The rearrangement joins TRBV12-3 or TRBV12-4 to TRBJ1-5; 8 positions match TRBD1. CDR3 size: 13 residues. Trimming took 6 bases from V and 4 from J; bases not matched to a gene: 2. CDR3 sequence reads: CASRGQANQPQHF. For the CDR3, the DNA is TGTGCCAGCAGGGGACAGGCTAATCAGCCCCAGCATTTT.

This clonotype has just one count. V is TRBV6-2 or TRBV6-3 and J is TRBJ1-2, with 9 bases fitting TRBD1. After removal of 5 bases from V and 3 bases from J, the junction contained 13 bases not matched to a gene. This CDR3 comprises 17 residues. The germline CDR1 and CDR2 sequences are MNHEY and SVGEGT. CDR3 residues: CASSPTGTGITDYGYTF. CDR3 bases: TGTGCCAGCAGTCCCACCGGGACAGGGATCACAGACTATGGCTACACCTTC.

V usage is TRBV27 and J usage is TRBJ1-3; TRBD1 matches 9 bases. Trimming removed 5 bases from V and 0 bases from J; junction bases left unmatched: 2. Germline loops: CDR1 MNHEY, CDR2 SMNVEV (reference sequence). This CDR3 is built from 15 residues. The CDR3 nucleotides are TGTGCCAGCAGTAGGGACAGGGACTCTGGAAACACCATATATTTT. It is translated as CASSRDRDSGNTIYF.

The rearrangement uses TRBV7-9 and TRBJ2-3; tentatively, D is TRBD2 (6 bases). The germline V gene encodes CDR1 SEHNR and CDR2 FQNEAQ (reference sequence). The CDR3 runs to 16 residues. Trimming stripped 3 bases from V and 4 bases from J, with 17 bases between. DNA for the CDR3: TGTGCCAGCAGCTTCGGAGGAGGGGAGGTAGCAGATACGCAGTATTTT. This codes for CASSFGGGEVADTQYF.

The V call is TRBV2, the J call TRBJ1-1, with TRBD1 matching 8 bases. This CDR3 has 13 amino acids. In germline, CDR1 is SNHLY, CDR2 FYNNEI. Trimming removed 5 bases from V and 5 bases from J; junction bases left unmatched: 4. DNA of the CDR3: TGTGCCAGCAGTCACGACAGGGGTACTGAAGCTTTCTTT. This codes for CASSHDRGTEAFF.

The J gene is TRBJ2-1, the V gene TRBV9, with unresolved D. Looked up from germline, CDR1 is SGDLS and CDR2 is YYNGEE. The ends were cut back, 3 bases at V and 9 bases at J, with 22 bases in the middle. CDR3 size: 16 residues. CDR3 in DNA: TGTGCCAGCAGCGAGCGCCCCCAGGTTGCGGCGACTGAGCAGTTCTTC. Protein product: CASSERPQVAATEQFF. Using reference TRBV9 and TRBJ2-1 for the parts outside the CDR3, the full variable domain is DSGVTQTPKHLITATGQRVTLRCSPRSGDLSVYWYQQSLDQGLQFLIQYYNGEERAKGNILERFSAQQFPDLHSELNLSSLELGDSALYFCASSERPQVAATEQFFGPGTRLTVL.

This clonotype was counted only a few times. The chain is built from TRBV6-2 or TRBV6-3 and TRBJ2-5; 7 positions match TRBD1. Germline V gene data show CDR1 as MNHEY and CDR2 as SVGEGT. The CDR3 is made up of 16 amino acids. V trimming: 6 bases; J trimming: 2 bases; junction bases outside the gene matches: 12. Here the CDR3 reads CASSRDSQTFQETQYF. The CDR3, as DNA: TGTGCCAGCAGCAGGGACAGCCAGACATTTCAAGAGACCCAGTACTTC.

The genes are TRBV28 and TRBJ2-1; D might be TRBD2 (5 bases). This CDR3 has 17 amino acids. From germline, CDR1 is MDHEN and CDR2 SYDVKM. Trimming pared 1 base from V and 0 bases from J, leaving 13 bases between. The CDR3 reads CASSLSRTGSSYNEQFF. CDR3 in DNA: TGTGCCAGCAGTTTATCCCGGACGGGAAGCTCCTACAATGAGCAGTTCTTC.

The rearrangement uses TRBV12-3 or TRBV12-4 and TRBJ2-1, with D perhaps being TRBD1 or TRBD2 (5 bases each). V shed 4 bases and J shed 10 bases, with 8 bases lying between them. CDR3 length: 11 amino acids. This chain's CDR3 is CASSWGGEQFF. The CDR3 region has the DNA TGTGCCAGCAGTTGGGGCGGGGAGCAGTTCTTC.

The chain uses TRBV10-3 and TRBJ1-1, with a weak D call TRBD1 (5 bases). Looked up from germline, CDR1 is ENHRY and CDR2 is SYGVKD. Trimming cost V 10 bases and J 11 bases, with 35 bases left between them. The CDR3 has 17 residues. The CDR3 coding sequence is TGTGCCACAACCGACCCTGGAGGGGAAAGAGCTTCGAGTGAGGCTTTCTTT. It encodes CATTDPGGERASSEAFF.

The CDR3 spells CAWKFDQAFF. Here the CDR3 DNA reads TGTGCCTGGAAATTCGACCAAGCTTTCTTT. The chain recombines TRBV30 with TRBJ1-1; D not resolved. Trimming pared 4 bases from V and 9 bases from J, leaving 9 bases between. Germline V gene lookup returns CDR1 GTSNPN and CDR2 SVGIG (reference sequence). The CDR3 covers 10 residues.

The chain links TRBV11-2 to TRBJ2-3; the match to TRBD1 covers 7 bases. Looked up from germline, CDR1 is SGHAT and CDR2 is FQNNGV. This CDR3 spans 14 amino acids. Trimming at V came to 5 bases and at J to 3 bases, leaving 5 bases not matched to a gene. As DNA, the CDR3 is TGTGCCAGCAGCCCCAGGGACAGAACAGATACGCAGTATTTT. Protein: CASSPRDRTDTQYF.

The chain is built from TRBV27 and TRBJ2-6, with D perhaps given as TRBD1 or TRBD2 (5 bases each). The CDR3 has 19 amino acids. The V end was cut by 6 bases, the J end by 0 bases, with 21 bases between. Germline-derived CDR1 and CDR2 are MNHEY and SMNVEV (reference sequence). This CDR3 is CASRPSPWGTSSGANVLTF. CDR3 bases: TGTGCCAGCAGACCCAGCCCATGGGGGACCAGCTCTGGGGCCAACGTCCTGACTTTC. Looking up the rest from reference TRBV27 and TRBJ2-6 gives the full variable domain: EAQVTQNPRYLITVTGKKLTVTCSQNMNHEYMSWYRQDPGLGLRQIYYSMNVEVTDKGDVPEGYKVSRKEKRNFPLILESPSPNQTSLYFCASRPSPWGTSSGANVLTFGAGSRLTVL.

V and J are TRBV5-1 and TRBJ2-7; a possible D gene is TRBD1 (6 bases). Germline V gene sequence: CDR1 SGHRS, CDR2 YFSETQ. Trimming pared 4 bases from V and 2 bases from J, leaving 13 bases between. CDR3 length equals 14 residues. In nucleotides, the CDR3 is TGCGCCAGCAGCAGGGCAGGGGCCCCCTACGAGCAGTACTTC. Protein product: CASSRAGAPYEQYF.

The chain uses TRBV25-1 and TRBJ2-1, with a possible D match to TRBD1 (6 bases). CDR1 and CDR2 from the germline V gene are MGHDK and SYGVNS. The ends were cut back, 0 bases at V and 9 bases at J, with 9 bases in the middle. The CDR3 spans 13 residues. Here the CDR3 reads CASSEYSDSEQFF. As DNA, the CDR3 is TGTGCCAGCAGTGAATATTCGGACAGTGAGCAGTTCTTC.

The chain combines TRBV7-2 with TRBJ2-3; D is perhaps TRBD1 (6 bases). CDR3 length: 15 residues. Deletions cut 5 bases from V and 3 bases from J, with 15 bases between. Germline assignment: CDR1 SGHTA and CDR2 FQGNSA. The CDR3, as DNA: TGTGCCAGCAGCCTAAACAGGGTAACGACAGATACGCAGTATTTT. It encodes CASSLNRVTTDTQYF.

The chain links TRBV12-3 or TRBV12-4 to TRBJ2-2; the match to TRBD2 covers 8 bases. The CDR3 has 17 amino acids. With 3 bases clipped from V and 6 bases from J, the junction kept 12 bases outside the gene matches. The CDR3 region is CASSFFSGGGPSGELFF. DNA of the CDR3: TGTGCCAGCAGTTTCTTCTCGGGCGGGGGGCCTTCCGGGGAGCTGTTTTTT.

This sequence joins TRBV18 and TRBJ1-4; a weak D match, TRBD1 (5 bases). Germline-derived CDR1 and CDR2 are KGHSH and LQKENI. Trimming pared 5 bases from V and 1 base from J, leaving 14 bases between. The CDR3 runs 16 residues. CDR3 in amino acids: CASSARRGGTNEKLFF. In DNA, the CDR3 is TGTGCCAGCTCAGCACGACGGGGGGGAACTAATGAAAAACTGTTTTTT.

V usage is TRBV2 and J usage is TRBJ1-1; D is ambiguous. Trimming removed 8 bases from V and 4 bases from J, with 17 bases in between. The CDR3 loop spans 14 amino acids. CDR1 is SNHLY and CDR2 is FYNNEI in the germline V gene. DNA of the CDR3: TGTGCCAGCTCCGACGGCCTTATGGGCACTGAAGCTTTCTTT. This sequence encodes CASSDGLMGTEAFF.

The CDR3 loop reads CASSPAETEVYTQYF. CDR3 sequence (DNA): TGCGCCAGCAGCCCGGCCGAGACGGAGGTATATACGCAGTATTTT. The gene calls are TRBV4-1 and TRBJ2-3; the D gene is possibly TRBD2 (5 bases). Germline-derived CDR1 and CDR2 are MGHRA and YSYEKL. The ends were cut back, 4 bases at V and 7 bases at J, with 18 bases in the middle. This CDR3 is 15 amino acids long.

This clonotype has a single count. This chain links TRBV2 with TRBJ1-4; no definite D call. CDR1 is SNHLY and CDR2 is FYNNEI in the germline V gene. V shed 6 bases and J shed 6 bases, with 8 bases lying between them. This CDR3 has 12 amino acids. CDR3: CASRGMDEKLFF. The DNA for the CDR3 is TGTGCCAGCAGGGGTATGGATGAAAAACTGTTTTTT.

The CDR3 sequence: CATSEALGNEQFF. As DNA, the CDR3 is TGTGCCACCAGTGAGGCCCTCGGCAATGAGCAGTTCTTC. The gene calls are TRBV24-1 and TRBJ2-1; D is ambiguous. The germline V and J ends were trimmed by 4 bases and 6 bases, with 9 bases remaining between them. Germline V gives CDR1 KGHDR, CDR2 SFDVKD. This CDR3 region has 13 residues.

V is TRBV10-3 and J is TRBJ2-2; D is possibly TRBD1 or TRBD2 (6 bases each). Deletions cut 2 bases from V and 3 bases from J, with 19 bases between. The V gene's germline CDR1 is ENHRY and CDR2 SYGVKD. This CDR3 is built from 18 residues. The CDR3: CAISEPKWGARDTGELFF. Written as DNA, the CDR3 is TGTGCCATCAGTGAGCCTAAGTGGGGGGCTAGGGACACCGGGGAGCTGTTTTTT.

This clonotype has more than one count but fewer than ten. This chain joins TRBV9 and TRBJ1-5, with TRBD1 matching over 7 bases. There are 14 residues in the CDR3. Trimming at V came to 4 bases and at J to 5 bases, leaving 6 bases not matched to a gene. Per the germline V gene, CDR1 is SGDLS and CDR2 is YYNGEE. The CDR3 nucleotides are TGTGCCAGCAGCTCAGGGGGGGGGCATCAGCCCCAGCATTTT. Protein: CASSSGGGHQPQHF.